This TCR beta chain was identified during a study of T cells after yellow fever vaccination. Looking at the study overall: The fractions with low cell numbers were processed using SMART-Seq v4 Ultra Low Input. General study findings and limits: Re-detected after boosting: most primary clones, 96% of CD4 and 88% of CD8. Some clonotypes, a small share, were shared between CD4 and CD8 compartments.

A process of 5'RACE template switching, which added a universal primer site and UMIs, was used to make TCR cDNA. TCRdb passed the 5' RACE reads through MiXCR, listing each CDR3 protein once. Of about 340,000 distinct CDR3 sequences in the sample, around 12% were seen once. As regards this clonotype: Its antigen is currently unknown.

The CDR3 covers 13 residues. V lost 6 bases, J lost 3 bases, and 11 bases lay in between. The V gene's germline CDR1 is SGHTA and CDR2 FQGNSA. The V gene is TRBV7-2, the J gene TRBJ1-1, with D unresolved. The receptor was isolated from a man younger than 35 who received the YFV17D yellow fever vaccine. Material: CD4+ T cells sorted from PBMCs, obtained 15 days after the yellow fever booster vaccination. CDR3 DNA: TGTGCCAGCAGACGGGTCAAAGACACTGAAGCTTTCTTT. Translation: CASRRVKDTEAFF.